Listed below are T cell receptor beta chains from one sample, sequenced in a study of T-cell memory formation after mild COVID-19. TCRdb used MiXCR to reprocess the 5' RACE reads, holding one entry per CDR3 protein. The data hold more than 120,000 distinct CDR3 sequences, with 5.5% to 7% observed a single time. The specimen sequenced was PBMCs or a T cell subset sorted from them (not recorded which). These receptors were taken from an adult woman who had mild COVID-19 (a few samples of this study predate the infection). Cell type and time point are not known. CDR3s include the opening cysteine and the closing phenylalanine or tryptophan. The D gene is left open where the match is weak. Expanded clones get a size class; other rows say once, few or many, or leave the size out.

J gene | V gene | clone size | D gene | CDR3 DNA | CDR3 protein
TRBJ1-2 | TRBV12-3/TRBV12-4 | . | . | TGTGCCAGCAGTTTAGCAGGTGGACAGCTTAGTTATGGCTACACCTTC | CASSLAGGQLSYGYTF
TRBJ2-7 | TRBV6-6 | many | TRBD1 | TGTGCCAGCAGTGAACGGACCGGGACAGGGATTTCCCACGAGCAGTACTTC | CASSERTGTGISHEQYF
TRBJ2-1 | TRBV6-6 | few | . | TGTGCCAGCAGTGCCCAATCCCTTGAGCAGTTCTTC | CASSAQSLEQFF
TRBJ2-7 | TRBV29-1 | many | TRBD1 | TGCAGCGTTCGGACAGGGTTCTACGAGCAGTACTTC | CSVRTGFYEQYF
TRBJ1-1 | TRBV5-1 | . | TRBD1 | TGCGCCAGCAGCAAACAGGGGACTAACACTGAAGCTTTCTTT | CASSKQGTNTEAFF
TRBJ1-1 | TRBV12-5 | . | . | TGTGCTGGGGAAAGGTTGATGAACACTGAAGCTTTCTTT | CAGERLMNTEAFF
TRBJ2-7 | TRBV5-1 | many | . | TGCGCCAGCAGCTCTAACTTACAGGGAGCCTACGAGCAGTACTTC | CASSSNLQGAYEQYF
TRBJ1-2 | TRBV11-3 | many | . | TGTGCCAGCGGGGGCAGTGCCTATGGCTACACCTTC | CASGGSAYGYTF
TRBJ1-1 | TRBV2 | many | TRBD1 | TGTGCCAGCAGTGGAGGACAGGGGAACACTGAAGCTTTCTTT | CASSGGQGNTEAFF
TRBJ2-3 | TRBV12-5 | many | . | TGTGCTAGTTCCAGGGATGCAGATACGCAGTATTTT | CASSRDADTQYF
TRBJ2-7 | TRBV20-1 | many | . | TGCAGTGCTAGAGATTCCGGACAGCGAACCTACGAGCAGTACTTC | CSARDSGQRTYEQYF
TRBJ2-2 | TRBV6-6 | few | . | TGTGCCAGCAGTTATGGCACAGGGCGGGACACCGGGGAGCTGTTTTTT | CASSYGTGRDTGELFF
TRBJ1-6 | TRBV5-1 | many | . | TGCGCCAGCAGCTTGAGCGGGGACTCGGTTTCACCCCTCCACTTT | CASSLSGDSVSPLHF
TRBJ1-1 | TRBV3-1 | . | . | TGTGCCAGCAGCCAACGGGGGGGGCAAAGTGAAGCTTTCTTT | CASSQRGGQSEAFF
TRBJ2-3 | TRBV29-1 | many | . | TGCAGCGTTACTCTTGGGGAGTGGGGCACAGATACGCAGTATTTT | CSVTLGEWGTDTQYF
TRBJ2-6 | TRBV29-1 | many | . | TGCAGCGTTGGGGTAACCCGGGCCAACGTCCTGACTTTC | CSVGVTRANVLTF
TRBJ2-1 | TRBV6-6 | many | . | TGTGCCAGCAGCCTACTCAACGGGGTAAATGAGCAGTTCTTC | CASSLLNGVNEQFF
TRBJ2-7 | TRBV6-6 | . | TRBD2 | TGTGCCAGCAGTTACTCGAAACTAGCGGGAGGGGTAATCTACGAGCAGTACTTC | CASSYSKLAGGVIYEQYF
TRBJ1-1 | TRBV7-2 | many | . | TGTGCCAGCAGCAGCCCCTTCTCGGGGAGGAGGACTGAAGCTTTCTTT | CASSSPFSGRRTEAFF
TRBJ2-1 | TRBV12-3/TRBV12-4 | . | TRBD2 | TGTGCCAGCAAGCTAGCGGGGGGTCCCCACAATGAGCAGTTCTTC | CASKLAGGPHNEQFF
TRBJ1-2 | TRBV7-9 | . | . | TGTGCCAGCAGCTTAGAGGGCAGGAAAGCAGATGGCTACACCTTC | CASSLEGRKADGYTF
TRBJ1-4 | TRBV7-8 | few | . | TGTGCCAGCAGCTTAGCGGCGGGACGGATTAATGAAAAACTGTTTTTT | CASSLAAGRINEKLFF
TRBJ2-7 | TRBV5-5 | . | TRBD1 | TGTGCCAGCAGCCGAACTACAGGGGCAGAGCAGTACTTC | CASSRTTGAEQYF
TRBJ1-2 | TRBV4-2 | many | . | TGTGCCAGCAGCCTATCAGGTCCTGGAGGCTACACCTTC | CASSLSGPGGYTF
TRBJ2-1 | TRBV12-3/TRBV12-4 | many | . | TGTGCCAGCAGTTCTTACAATGAGCAGTTCTTC | CASSSYNEQFF
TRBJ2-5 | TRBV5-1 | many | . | TGCGCCAGCAGCTTGGGACTCGAGCTAGAGACCCAGTACTTC | CASSLGLELETQYF
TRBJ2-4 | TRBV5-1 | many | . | TGCGCCAGCAGCCGCGGCACTCCGGGGGGCGGCAAAAACATTCAGTACTTC | CASSRGTPGGGKNIQYF
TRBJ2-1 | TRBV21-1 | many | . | TGTGCCAGCAGCAAAGCCTTCCCGGACCAGTTCTTC | CASSKAFPDQFF
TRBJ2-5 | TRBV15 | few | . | TGTGCCACCAGCAGAGATCCAGGGGAAGAGACCCAGTACTTC | CATSRDPGEETQYF
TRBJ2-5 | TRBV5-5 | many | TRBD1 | TGTGCCAGCAGCCAGCGGACAGGAGAAGAGACCCAGTACTTC | CASSQRTGEETQYF
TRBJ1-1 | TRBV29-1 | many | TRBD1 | TGCAGCGTTGACCAGGGGGCAGTATCTGAAGCTTTCTTT | CSVDQGAVSEAFF
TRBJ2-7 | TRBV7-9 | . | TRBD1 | TGTGCCAGCAGCGACAGGGGGCCCTACGAGCAGTACTTC | CASSDRGPYEQYF
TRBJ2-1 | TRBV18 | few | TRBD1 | TGTGCCAGCTCACTTCGGACAGGGTTCTACAATGAGCAGTTCTTC | CASSLRTGFYNEQFF
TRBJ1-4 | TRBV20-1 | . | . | TGCAGTGCCAGAGGGACCGGTTTGCACTATACTAATGAAAAACTGTTTTTT | CSARGTGLHYTNEKLFF
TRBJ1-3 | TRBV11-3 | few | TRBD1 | TGTGCCAGCAGCCTGGGACAGGGCCCTGGAAACACCATATATTTT | CASSLGQGPGNTIYF
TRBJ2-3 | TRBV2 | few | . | TGTGCCAGCAGTGAACTTGGGAGTACAGATACGCAGTATTTT | CASSELGSTDTQYF
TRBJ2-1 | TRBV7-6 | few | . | TGTGCCAGCAGCTTCCAACCCCGGGGGAACGATGAGCAGTTCTTC | CASSFQPRGNDEQFF
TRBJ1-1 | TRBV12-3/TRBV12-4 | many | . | TGTGCCAGCAGTTTTTCCAAATCTGAAGCTTTCTTT | CASSFSKSEAFF